The count of the clone carrying this TCR beta chain is one. The target antigen is unknown. The V gene end was trimmed by 5 bases and the J gene end by 4 bases; junction bases not matched to a gene: 6. The germline CDR1 and CDR2 sequences are MNHEY and SVGAGI. The CDR3 extends over 14 amino acids. The data originate from a study of siplizumab effects on memory and regulatory T cells. Study-wide results and limits: Naive T cells looked more diverse than memory cells and looked like major alloresponse contributors.

Assay: immunoSEQ multiplex PCR; the TCRdb copy retains only in-frame clones and omits some. The sample lists around 87,000 clones, approximately 90% occurring once. This TCR was sampled from a human donor in good health. The sample comprised CD4+ T cells sorted from blood. The rearrangement joins TRBV6-5 to TRBJ2-7; 9 bases line up with TRBD2. The CDR3 DNA is TGTGCCAGCAGTACCGGGACTAGCTTTTACGAGCAGTACTTC. It encodes CASSTGTSFYEQYF.